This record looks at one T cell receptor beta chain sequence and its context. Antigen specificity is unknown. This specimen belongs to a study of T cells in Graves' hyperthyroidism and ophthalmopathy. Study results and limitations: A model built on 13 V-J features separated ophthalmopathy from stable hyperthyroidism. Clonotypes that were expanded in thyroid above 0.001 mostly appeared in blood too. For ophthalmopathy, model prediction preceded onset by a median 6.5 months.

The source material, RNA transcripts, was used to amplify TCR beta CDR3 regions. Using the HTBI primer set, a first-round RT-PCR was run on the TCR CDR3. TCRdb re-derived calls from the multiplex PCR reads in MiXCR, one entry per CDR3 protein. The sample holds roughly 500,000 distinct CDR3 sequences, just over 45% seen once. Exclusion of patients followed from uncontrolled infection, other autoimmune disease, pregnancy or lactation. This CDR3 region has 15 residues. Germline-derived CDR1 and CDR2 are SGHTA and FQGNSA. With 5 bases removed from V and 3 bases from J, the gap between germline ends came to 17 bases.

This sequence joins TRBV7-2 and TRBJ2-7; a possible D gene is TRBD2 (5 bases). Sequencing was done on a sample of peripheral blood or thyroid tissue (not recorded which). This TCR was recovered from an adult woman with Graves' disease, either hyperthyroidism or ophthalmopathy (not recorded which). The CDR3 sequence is CASSKPGVRVYEQYF. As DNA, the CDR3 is TGTGCCAGCAGCAAGCCCGGGGTTCGAGTCTACGAGCAGTACTTC. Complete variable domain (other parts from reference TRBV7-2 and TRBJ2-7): GAGVSQSPSNKVTEKGKDVELRCDPISGHTALYWYRQSLGQGLEFLIYFQGNSAPDKSGLPSDRFSAERTGGSVSTLTIQRTQQEDSAVYLCASSKPGVRVYEQYFGPGTRLTVT.